These 14 T cell receptor beta chains were sequenced from one sample in a study of shared clonotypes between healthy human individuals. CD8 cells regarded as naive lacked CD45RO, were positively chosen for CCR7, and omitted terminally differentiated effector memory CD45RA+ cells. TCRdb's copy holds only in-frame clones and misses some; the assay was immunoSEQ multiplex PCR. The sample consists of roughly 590,000 clones, around 95% of them appearing once. Sequencing input: naive CD8+ T cells sorted from blood. The receptors were sampled from a woman in her thirties in good health.

The chain's CDR3 is CASTQGLETQYF. The DNA of the CDR3 is TGTGCCAGCACACAGGGACTAGAGACCCAGTACTTC. The rearrangement links TRBV2 to TRBJ2-5, with D perhaps given as TRBD1 or TRBD2 (6 bases each). V was shortened by 7 bases and J by 4 bases, with 10 bases between the two germline ends. The CDR3 covers 12 residues. CDR1 SNHLY and CDR2 FYNNEI come from the germline V gene.

The rearrangement links TRBV2 to TRBJ2-3; the D is unclear. Germline V gene sequence: CDR1 SNHLY, CDR2 FYNNEI. This CDR3 is built from 13 residues. The V end was cut by 4 bases, the J end by 4 bases, with 9 bases between. The CDR3 loop is CASSGRVADTQYF. The CDR3 DNA follows: TGTGCCAGCAGTGGTCGGGTCGCAGATACGCAGTATTTT.

This chain's CDR3 is CASSSTLAGGSSYEQYF. CDR3 in DNA: TGTGCCAGCAGCTCCACCTTAGCGGGAGGGAGCTCCTACGAGCAGTACTTC. This chain uses TRBV5-6 with TRBJ2-7, with 11 bases fitting TRBD2. The length of the CDR3 is 17 residues. The V gene end was trimmed by 3 bases and the J gene end by 0 bases; junction bases not matched to a gene: 8. Looked up from germline, CDR1 is SGHDT and CDR2 is YYEEEE. The full variable domain, with the rest looked up from reference TRBV5-6 and TRBJ2-7, is DAGVTQSPTHLIKTRGQQVTLRCSPKSGHDTVSWYQQALGQGPQFIFQYYEEEERQRGNFPDRFSGHQFPNYSSELNVNALLLGDSALYLCASSSTLAGGSSYEQYFGPGTRLTVT.

The J gene is TRBJ2-5, the V gene TRBV5-4; D could derive from TRBD1 or TRBD2 (6 bases each). Germline CDR1 reads SGHNT; CDR2 reads YYREEE (reference sequence). Deletions cut 4 bases from V and 3 bases from J, with 16 bases between. The CDR3 totals 15 residues. The DNA for the CDR3 is TGTGCCAGCAGCGTTTCGTGGGGGGCAGAAGAGACCCAGTACTTC. Translating it yields CASSVSWGAEETQYF.

With regard to this clone: Other DNA variants within this sample encode the same CDR3. V usage is TRBV28 and J usage is TRBJ1-5; the D is unclear. Trimming took off 2 bases at V and 5 bases at J, with 7 bases between the two ends. This CDR3 contains 13 residues. Germline V gene lookup returns CDR1 MDHEN and CDR2 SYDVKM. CDR3 sequence reads: CASSLVGYQPQHF. CDR3 bases: TGTGCCAGCAGTTTAGTAGGGTATCAGCCCCAGCATTTT.

Points on this clone: Other DNA sequences of this sample code for an identical CDR3. The V and J genes are TRBV28 and TRBJ2-7, with TRBD1 identical over 7 bases. Trimming removed 6 bases from V and 3 bases from J; junction bases left unmatched: 5. The germline V gene has CDR1 MDHEN and CDR2 SYDVKM. CDR3 length: 13 residues. The CDR3 bases are TGTGCCAGCAGGGAGACAGGGAGCTACGAGCAGTACTTC. Protein product: CASRETGSYEQYF.

In nucleotides, the CDR3 is TGTGCCAGCCGAAGCGAAGCTGTCCAAGAGACCCAGTACTTC. Translation: CASRSEAVQETQYF. The chain carries TRBV6-1 and TRBJ2-5; D uncertain. The germline CDR1 and CDR2 sequences are MNHNS and SASEGT. Trimming cost V 8 bases and J 1 base, with 14 bases left between them. CDR3 length equals 14 residues.

The gene calls are TRBV4-1 and TRBJ2-7; D not resolved. The CDR3 is 15 residues long. V shed 1 base and J shed 2 bases, with 12 bases lying between them. Germline assignment: CDR1 MGHRA and CDR2 YSYEKL. CDR3 in amino acids: CASSQAPTVAYEQYF. CDR3 nucleotides: TGCGCCAGCAGCCAAGCTCCGACGGTAGCCTACGAGCAGTACTTC.

This clone is a singleton in its sample. The rearrangement joins TRBV7-9 to TRBJ1-5; 8 bases are shared with TRBD1. The CDR3 extends over 14 amino acids. Germline V gene sequence: CDR1 SEHNR, CDR2 FQNEAQ (reference sequence). The V and J ends lost 1 base and 4 bases, in that order; junction bases with no gene match: 0. The CDR3 DNA reads as TGTGCCAGCAGCTTAGGGACAGGGAATCAGCCCCAGCATTTT. It translates to CASSLGTGNQPQHF.

This clone was recorded once. The genes are TRBV4-1 and TRBJ2-3; 10 bases line up with TRBD2. The CDR3 runs 17 residues. The germline gives CDR1 MGHRA, CDR2 YSYEKL. V trimming: 1 base; J trimming: 2 bases; junction bases outside the gene matches: 6. CDR3 nucleotides: TGCGCCAGCAGCCAAGCCGGACTAGCGGAATTCACAGATACGCAGTATTTT. Translation gives CASSQAGLAEFTDTQYF.

The chain has TRBV27 and TRBJ2-7, with D perhaps being TRBD1 or TRBD2 (5 bases each). Germline V CDR1 and CDR2: MNHEY, SMNVEV (reference sequence). Deletions cut 2 bases from V and 0 bases from J, with 11 bases between. CDR3 length: 15 residues. The CDR3 loop reads CASSLRGGRSYEQYF. The CDR3 bases are TGTGCCAGCAGTTTACGGGGCGGCCGCTCCTACGAGCAGTACTTC.

The chain is built from TRBV11-2 and TRBJ2-5; no clear D. The V end was cut by 8 bases, the J end by 1 base, with 20 bases between. This CDR3 comprises 16 residues. The germline V gene encodes CDR1 SGHAT and CDR2 FQNNGV. In DNA, the CDR3 is TGTGCCAGCGCACCCAACCCGGGCCTCACCCAAGAGACCCAGTACTTC. Translated, it gives CASAPNPGLTQETQYF. Complete variable domain (other parts from reference TRBV11-2 and TRBJ2-5): EAGVAQSPRYKIIEKRQSVAFWCNPISGHATLYWYQQILGQGPKLLIQFQNNGVVDDSQLPKDRFSAERLKGVDSTLKIQPAKLEDSAVYLCASAPNPGLTQETQYFGPGTRLLVL.

The chain is built from TRBV7-9 and TRBJ2-5, with D possibly matching TRBD2 (6 bases). Germline V CDR1 and CDR2: SEHNR, FQNEAQ (reference sequence). The CDR3 is 13 residues long. V lost 7 bases and J lost 5, with 14 bases in between. CDR3 region: CASTKGGVETQYF. The CDR3 DNA reads as TGTGCCAGCACAAAAGGCGGGGTCGAGACCCAGTACTTC.

This chain connects TRBV9 to TRBJ1-2; 8 bases fit TRBD1. This CDR3 spans 16 amino acids. Germline CDR1 SGDLS, CDR2 YYNGEE. The J segment lost 8 bases and the V segment lost 3 bases, leaving 15 bases of the junction unmatched. The CDR3 region is CASSDRGGEGRSGYTF. In nucleotides, the CDR3 is TGTGCCAGCAGCGACAGGGGGGGAGAGGGGAGGAGCGGCTACACCTTC.